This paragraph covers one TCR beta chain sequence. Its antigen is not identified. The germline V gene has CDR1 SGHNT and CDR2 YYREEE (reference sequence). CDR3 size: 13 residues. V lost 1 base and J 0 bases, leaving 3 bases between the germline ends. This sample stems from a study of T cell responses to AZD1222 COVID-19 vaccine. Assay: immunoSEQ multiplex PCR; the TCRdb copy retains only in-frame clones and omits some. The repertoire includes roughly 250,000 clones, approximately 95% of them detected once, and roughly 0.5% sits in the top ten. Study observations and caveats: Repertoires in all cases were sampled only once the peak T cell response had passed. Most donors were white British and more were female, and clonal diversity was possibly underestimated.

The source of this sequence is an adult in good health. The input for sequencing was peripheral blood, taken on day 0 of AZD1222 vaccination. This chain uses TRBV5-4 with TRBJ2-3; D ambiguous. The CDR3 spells CASSLWSTDTQYF. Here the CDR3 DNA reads TGTGCCAGCAGCTTGTGGAGCACAGATACGCAGTATTTT.